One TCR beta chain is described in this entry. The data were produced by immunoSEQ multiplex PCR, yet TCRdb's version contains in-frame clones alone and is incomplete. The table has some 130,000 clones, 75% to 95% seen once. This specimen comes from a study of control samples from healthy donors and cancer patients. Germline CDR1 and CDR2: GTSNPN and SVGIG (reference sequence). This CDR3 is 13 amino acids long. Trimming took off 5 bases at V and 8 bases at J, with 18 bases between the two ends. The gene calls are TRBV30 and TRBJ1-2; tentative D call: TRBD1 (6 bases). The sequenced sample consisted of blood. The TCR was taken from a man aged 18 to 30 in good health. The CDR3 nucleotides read TGTGCCTGGGATTACAGGGAAAAACGGGGCTACACCTTC. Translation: CAWDYREKRGYTF.